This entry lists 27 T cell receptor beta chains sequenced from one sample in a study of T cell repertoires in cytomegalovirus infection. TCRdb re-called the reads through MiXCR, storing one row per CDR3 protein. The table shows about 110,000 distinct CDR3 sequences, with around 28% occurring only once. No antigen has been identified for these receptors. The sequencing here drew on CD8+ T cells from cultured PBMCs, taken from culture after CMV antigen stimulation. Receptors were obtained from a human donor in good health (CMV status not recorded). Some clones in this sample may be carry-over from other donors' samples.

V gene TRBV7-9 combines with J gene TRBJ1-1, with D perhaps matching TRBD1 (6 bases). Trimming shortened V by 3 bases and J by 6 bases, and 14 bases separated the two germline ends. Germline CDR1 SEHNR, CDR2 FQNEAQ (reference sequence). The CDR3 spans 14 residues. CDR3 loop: CASSFTGAGAEAFF. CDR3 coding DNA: TGTGCCAGCAGCTTCACGGGGGCCGGGGCTGAAGCTTTCTTT.

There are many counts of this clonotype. CDR3 sequence reads: CASSLAQEGLFSPLHF. The CDR3 nucleotides read TGTGCCAGCAGCTTAGCGCAGGAGGGCCTGTTTTCACCCCTCCACTTT. The V and J genes are TRBV7-8 and TRBJ1-6; D remains ambiguous. Germline CDR1 SGHVS, CDR2 FQNEAQ. V lost 0 bases and J lost 9, with 15 bases in between. The CDR3 is 16 residues long. The full variable domain, its missing parts supplied by reference TRBV7-8 and TRBJ1-6, is GAGVSQSPRYKVAKRGQDVALRCDPISGHVSLFWYQQALGQGPEFLTYFQNEAQLDKSGLPSDRFFAERPEGSVSTLKIQRTQQEDSAVYLCASSLAQEGLFSPLHFGNGTRLTVT.

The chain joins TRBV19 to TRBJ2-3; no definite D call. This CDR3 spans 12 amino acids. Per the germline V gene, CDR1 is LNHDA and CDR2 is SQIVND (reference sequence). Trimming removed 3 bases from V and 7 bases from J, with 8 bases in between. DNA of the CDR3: TGTGCCAGTAGTATGTCGGGTTATACGCAGTATTTT. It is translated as CASSMSGYTQYF.

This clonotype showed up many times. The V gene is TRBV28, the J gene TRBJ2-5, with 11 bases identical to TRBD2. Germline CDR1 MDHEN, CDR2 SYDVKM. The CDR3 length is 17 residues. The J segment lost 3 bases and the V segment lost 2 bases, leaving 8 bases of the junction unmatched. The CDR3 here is CASSLVSGGATEETQYF. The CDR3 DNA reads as TGTGCCAGCAGTTTAGTTAGCGGGGGGGCGACGGAAGAGACCCAGTACTTC.

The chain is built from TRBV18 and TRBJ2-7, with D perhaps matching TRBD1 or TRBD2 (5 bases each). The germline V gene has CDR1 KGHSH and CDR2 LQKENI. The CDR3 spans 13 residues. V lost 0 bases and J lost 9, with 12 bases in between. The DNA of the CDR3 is TGTGCCAGCTCACCACCGGGACCACGGGGGCAGTACTTC. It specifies CASSPPGPRGQYF.

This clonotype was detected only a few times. The CDR3 bases are TGTGCCACCGGGCTCCACGAGCAGTACTTC. It encodes CATGLHEQYF. This rearrangement joins TRBV6-5 to TRBJ2-7; no reliable D call. The V gene lost 10 bases and the J gene lost 5 bases, with 9 bases spanning the gap. CDR3 length equals 10 residues. CDR1 and CDR2 (germline): MNHEY, SVGAGI.

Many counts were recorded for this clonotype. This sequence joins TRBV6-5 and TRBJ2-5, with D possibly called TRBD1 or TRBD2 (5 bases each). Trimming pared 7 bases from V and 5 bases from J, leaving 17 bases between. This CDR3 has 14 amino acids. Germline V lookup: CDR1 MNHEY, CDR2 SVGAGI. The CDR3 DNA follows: TGTGCCAGCAACCCCGGGGCCCTGGGGGAGACCCAGTACTTC. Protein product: CASNPGALGETQYF.

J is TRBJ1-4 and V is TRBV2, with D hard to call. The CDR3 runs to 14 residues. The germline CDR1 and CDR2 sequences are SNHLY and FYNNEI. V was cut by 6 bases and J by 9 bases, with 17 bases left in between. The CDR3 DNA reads TGTGCCAGCAGCTCTAGAGATGCAGCCAAAAAACTGTTTTTT. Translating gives CASSSRDAAKKLFF. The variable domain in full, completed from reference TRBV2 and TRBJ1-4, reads EPEVTQTPSHQVTQMGQEVILRCVPISNHLYFYWYRQILGQKVEFLVSFYNNEISEKSEIFDDQFSVERPDGSNFTLKIRSTKLEDSAMYFCASSSRDAAKKLFFGSGTQLSVL.

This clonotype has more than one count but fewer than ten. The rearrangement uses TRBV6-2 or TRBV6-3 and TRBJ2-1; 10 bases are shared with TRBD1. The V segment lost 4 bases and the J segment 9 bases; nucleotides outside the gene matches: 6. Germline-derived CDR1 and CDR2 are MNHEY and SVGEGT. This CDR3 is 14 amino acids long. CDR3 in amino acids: CASSSGQGVVEQFF. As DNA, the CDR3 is TGTGCCAGCAGTTCCGGACAGGGGGTCGTTGAGCAGTTCTTC.

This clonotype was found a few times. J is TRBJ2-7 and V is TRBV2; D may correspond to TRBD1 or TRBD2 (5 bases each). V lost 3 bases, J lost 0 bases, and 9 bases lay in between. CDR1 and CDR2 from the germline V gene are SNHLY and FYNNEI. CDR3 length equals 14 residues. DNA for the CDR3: TGTGCCAGCAGTGACCCGGGGCTCTCCTACGAGCAGTACTTC. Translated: CASSDPGLSYEQYF.

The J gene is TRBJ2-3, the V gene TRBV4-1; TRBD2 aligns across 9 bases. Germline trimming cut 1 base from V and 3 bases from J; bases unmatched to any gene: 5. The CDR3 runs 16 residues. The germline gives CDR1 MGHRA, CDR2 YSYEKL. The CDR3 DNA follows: TGCGCCAGCAGCCAAGGGCGGGGGGGCCAGACAGATACGCAGTATTTT. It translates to CASSQGRGGQTDTQYF.

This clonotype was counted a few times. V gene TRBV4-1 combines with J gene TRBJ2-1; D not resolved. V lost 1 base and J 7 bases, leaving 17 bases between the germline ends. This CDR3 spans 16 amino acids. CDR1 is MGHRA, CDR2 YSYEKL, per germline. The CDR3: CASSQAEQELGNEQFF. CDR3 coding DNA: TGCGCCAGCAGCCAAGCTGAGCAGGAACTTGGGAATGAGCAGTTCTTC.

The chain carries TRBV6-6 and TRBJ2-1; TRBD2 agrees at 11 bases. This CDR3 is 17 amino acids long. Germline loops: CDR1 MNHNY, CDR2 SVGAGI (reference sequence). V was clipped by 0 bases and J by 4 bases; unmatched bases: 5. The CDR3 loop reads CASSYSPSGGTYNEQFF. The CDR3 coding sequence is TGTGCCAGCAGTTACTCGCCTAGCGGGGGGACTTACAATGAGCAGTTCTTC.

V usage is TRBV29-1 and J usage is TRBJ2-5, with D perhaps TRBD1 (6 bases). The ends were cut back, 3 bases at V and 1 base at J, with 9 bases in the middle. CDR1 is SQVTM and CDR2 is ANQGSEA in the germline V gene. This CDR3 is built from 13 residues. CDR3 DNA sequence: TGCAGCGTTGACCCGACAGGCCAAGAGACCCAGTACTTC. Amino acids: CSVDPTGQETQYF.

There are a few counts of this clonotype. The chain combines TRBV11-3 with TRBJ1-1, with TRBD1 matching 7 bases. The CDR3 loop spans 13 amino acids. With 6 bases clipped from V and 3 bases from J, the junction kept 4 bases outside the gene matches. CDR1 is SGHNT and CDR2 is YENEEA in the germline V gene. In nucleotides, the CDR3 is TGTGCCAGCAGACAGGGGCCCCACACTGAAGCTTTCTTT. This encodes CASRQGPHTEAFF.

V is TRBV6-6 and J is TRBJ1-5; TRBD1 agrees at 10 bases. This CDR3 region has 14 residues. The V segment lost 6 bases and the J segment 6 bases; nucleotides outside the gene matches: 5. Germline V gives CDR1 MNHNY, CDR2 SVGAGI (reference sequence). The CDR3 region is CASRTGGFGQPQHF. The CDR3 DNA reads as TGTGCCAGCAGGACAGGGGGCTTTGGTCAGCCCCAGCATTTT.

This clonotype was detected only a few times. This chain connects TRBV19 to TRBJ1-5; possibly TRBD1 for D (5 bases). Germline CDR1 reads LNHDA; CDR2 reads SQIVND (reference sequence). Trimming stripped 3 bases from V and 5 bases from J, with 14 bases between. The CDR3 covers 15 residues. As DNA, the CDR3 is TGTGCCAGTAGTATGGGGACGGCCTCGGATCAGCCCCAGCATTTT. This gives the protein CASSMGTASDQPQHF.

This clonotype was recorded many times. CDR3 protein: CASSLGFGGGADTQYF. CDR3 coding DNA: TGTGCCAGCAGCTTAGGGTTTGGCGGGGGGGCAGATACGCAGTATTTT. The rearrangement joins TRBV7-8 to TRBJ2-3; 9 nucleotides match TRBD2. Germline CDR1 SGHVS, CDR2 FQNEAQ. The CDR3 runs to 16 residues. After removal of 1 base from V and 4 bases from J, the junction contained 6 bases not matched to a gene. The full variable domain, in which reference TRBV7-8 and TRBJ2-3 provide the parts outside the CDR3, is GAGVSQSPRYKVAKRGQDVALRCDPISGHVSLFWYQQALGQGPEFLTYFQNEAQLDKSGLPSDRFFAERPEGSVSTLKIQRTQQEDSAVYLCASSLGFGGGADTQYFGPGTRLTVL.

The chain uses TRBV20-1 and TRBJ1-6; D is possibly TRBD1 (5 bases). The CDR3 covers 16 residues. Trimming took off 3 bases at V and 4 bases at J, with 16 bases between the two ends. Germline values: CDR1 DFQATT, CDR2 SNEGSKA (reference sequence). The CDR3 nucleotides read TGCAGTGCTAGGAAGGGCCAGGGCCCATATAATTCACCCCTCCACTTT. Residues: CSARKGQGPYNSPLHF.

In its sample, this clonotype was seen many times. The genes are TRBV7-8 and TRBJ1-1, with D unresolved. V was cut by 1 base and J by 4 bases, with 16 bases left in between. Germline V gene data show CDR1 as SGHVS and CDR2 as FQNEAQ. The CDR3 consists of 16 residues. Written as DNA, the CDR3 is TGTGCCAGCAGCTTAGGGGCTCGGCGGGAGGGCACTGAAGCTTTCTTT. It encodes CASSLGARREGTEAFF.

The CDR3 sequence is CASSLRDFYNEQFF. The CDR3 DNA reads as TGTGCCAGCAGCCTCAGGGATTTCTACAATGAGCAGTTCTTC. The genes are TRBV6-2 or TRBV6-3 and TRBJ2-1; TRBD1 is a possible D gene (5 bases). Germline CDR1 MNHEY, CDR2 SVGEGT. V lost 6 bases to trimming and J lost 3 bases, with 12 bases between them. This CDR3 has 14 residues.

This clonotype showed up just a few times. CDR3 protein: CASSPRQGPGIYEQYF. For the CDR3, the DNA is TGTGCCAGCAGCCCCCGACAGGGTCCTGGTATCTACGAGCAGTACTTC. The gene calls are TRBV7-8 and TRBJ2-7; 7 bases are a match to TRBD1. Germline V gene sequence: CDR1 SGHVS, CDR2 FQNEAQ. J was trimmed by 3 bases and V by 5 bases; bases with no gene match: 13. The length of the CDR3 is 16 residues.

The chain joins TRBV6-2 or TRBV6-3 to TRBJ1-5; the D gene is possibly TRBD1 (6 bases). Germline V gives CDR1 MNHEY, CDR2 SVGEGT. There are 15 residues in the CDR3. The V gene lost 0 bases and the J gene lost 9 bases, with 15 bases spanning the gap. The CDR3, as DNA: TGTGCCAGCAGTTACTCATCGACAGGACTACTGCCCCAGCATTTT. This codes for CASSYSSTGLLPQHF.

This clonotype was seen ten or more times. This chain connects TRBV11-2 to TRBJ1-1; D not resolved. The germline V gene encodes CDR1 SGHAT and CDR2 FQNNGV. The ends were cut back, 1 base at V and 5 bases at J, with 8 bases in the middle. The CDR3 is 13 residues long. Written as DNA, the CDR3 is TGTGCCAGCAGCTTAGTTTTGGGGACTGAAGCTTTCTTT. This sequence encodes CASSLVLGTEAFF.

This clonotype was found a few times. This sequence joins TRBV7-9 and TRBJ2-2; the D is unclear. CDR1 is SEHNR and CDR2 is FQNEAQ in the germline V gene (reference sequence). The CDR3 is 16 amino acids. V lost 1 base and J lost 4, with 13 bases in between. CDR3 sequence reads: CASSLEVTPFTGELFF. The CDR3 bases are TGTGCCAGCAGCTTAGAAGTGACACCTTTCACCGGGGAGCTGTTTTTT.

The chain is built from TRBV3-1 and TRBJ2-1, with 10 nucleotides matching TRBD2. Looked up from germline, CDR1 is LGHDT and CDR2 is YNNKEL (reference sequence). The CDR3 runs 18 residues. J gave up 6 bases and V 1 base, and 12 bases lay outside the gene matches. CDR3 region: CASSQVASGGLPTNEQFF. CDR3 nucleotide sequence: TGTGCCAGCAGCCAAGTCGCTAGCGGGGGCCTACCTACCAATGAGCAGTTCTTC.

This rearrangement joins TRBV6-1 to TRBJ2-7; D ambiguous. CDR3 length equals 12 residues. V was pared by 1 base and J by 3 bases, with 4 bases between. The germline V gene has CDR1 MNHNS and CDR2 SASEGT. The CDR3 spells CASSEVVYEQYF. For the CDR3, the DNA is TGTGCCAGCAGTGAAGTTGTCTACGAGCAGTACTTC.